This record covers a single TCR beta chain. The record originates from a study of naive and memory T cell subsets. Both TRBC1 and TRBC2 were covered by a beta constant-region primer of two equimolar oligonucleotides. Ligated cDNA was amplified by four rounds of PCR with nested alpha and beta constant-region primers and SP2. MiXCR, applied by TCRdb to the UMI-ligation and nested PCR reads, yields one record per CDR3 protein. The sample yields 95,000 to 150,000 distinct CDR3 sequences, 35% to 45% seen once. Sequencing input: central memory CD4+ T cells from blood. This receptor was identified in a human donor in good health.

The CDR3 DNA sequence: TGTGCCATCAGTGAGTCGAATTTTATAGGACAGGATGACGGCGAGCAGTACTTC. Its translation: CAISESNFIGQDDGEQYF. This sequence joins TRBV10-3 and TRBJ2-7; TRBD1 matches at 7 bases. Germline assignment: CDR1 ENHRY and CDR2 SYGVKD. The CDR3 loop spans 18 amino acids. Trimming at V came to 0 bases and at J to 6 bases, leaving 17 bases not matched to a gene.